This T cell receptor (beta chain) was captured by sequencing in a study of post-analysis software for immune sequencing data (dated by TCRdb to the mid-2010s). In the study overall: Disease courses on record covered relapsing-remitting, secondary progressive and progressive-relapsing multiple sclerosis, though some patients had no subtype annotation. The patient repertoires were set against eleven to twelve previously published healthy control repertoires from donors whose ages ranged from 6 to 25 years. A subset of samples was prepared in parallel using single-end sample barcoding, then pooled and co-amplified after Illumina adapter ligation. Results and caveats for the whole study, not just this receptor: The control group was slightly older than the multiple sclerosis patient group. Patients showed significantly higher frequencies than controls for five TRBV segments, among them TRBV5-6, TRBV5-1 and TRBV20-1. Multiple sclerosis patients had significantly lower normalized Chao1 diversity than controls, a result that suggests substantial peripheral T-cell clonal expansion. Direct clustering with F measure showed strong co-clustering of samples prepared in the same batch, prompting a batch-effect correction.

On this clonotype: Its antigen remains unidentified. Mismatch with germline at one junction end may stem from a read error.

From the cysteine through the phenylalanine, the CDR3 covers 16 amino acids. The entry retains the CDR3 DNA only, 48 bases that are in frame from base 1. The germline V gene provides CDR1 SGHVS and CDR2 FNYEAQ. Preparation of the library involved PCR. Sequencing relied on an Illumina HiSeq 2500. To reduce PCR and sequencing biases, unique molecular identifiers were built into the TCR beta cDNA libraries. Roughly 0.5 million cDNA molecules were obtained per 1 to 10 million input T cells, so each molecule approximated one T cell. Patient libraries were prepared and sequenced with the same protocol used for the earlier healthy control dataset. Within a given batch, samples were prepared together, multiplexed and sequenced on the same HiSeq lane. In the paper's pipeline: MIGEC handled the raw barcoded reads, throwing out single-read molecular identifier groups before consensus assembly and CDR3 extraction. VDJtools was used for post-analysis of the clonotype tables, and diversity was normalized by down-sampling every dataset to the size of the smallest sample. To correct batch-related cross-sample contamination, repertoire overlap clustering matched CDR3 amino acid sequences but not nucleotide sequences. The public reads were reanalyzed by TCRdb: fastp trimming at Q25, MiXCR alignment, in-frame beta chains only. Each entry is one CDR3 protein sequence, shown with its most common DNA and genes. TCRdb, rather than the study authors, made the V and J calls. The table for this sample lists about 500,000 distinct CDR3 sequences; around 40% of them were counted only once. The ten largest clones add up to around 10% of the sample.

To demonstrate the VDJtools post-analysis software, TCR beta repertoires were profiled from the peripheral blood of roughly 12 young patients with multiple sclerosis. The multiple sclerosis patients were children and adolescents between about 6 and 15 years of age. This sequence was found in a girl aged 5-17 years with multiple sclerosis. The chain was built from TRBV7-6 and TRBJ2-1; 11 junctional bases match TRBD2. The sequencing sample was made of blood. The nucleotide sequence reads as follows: TGTACCAGCAGTAGCCCGGGACTAGCGGAGGACAATGAGCAGTTCTTC. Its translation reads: CTSSSPGLAEDNEQFF.